This entry lists 20 T cell receptor beta chains sequenced from one sample in a study of cytotoxic CD8 clonotypes in ibrutinib-treated CLL. The table came from immunoSEQ multiplex PCR; TCRdb's copy has only in-frame clones and leaves some out. The table records 45,000 to 65,000 clones, around 78% of them present only once. The sequenced sample was PBMCs, obtained after 24 months of ibrutinib treatment. The receptors stem from a human donor with chronic lymphocytic leukemia.

The chain recombines TRBV6-6 with TRBJ2-3, with 7 bases that match TRBD1. V gave up 2 bases and J gave up 3 bases; unmatched junction bases: 2. Germline loops: CDR1 MNHNY, CDR2 SVGAGI (reference sequence). The CDR3 is 14 residues long. CDR3 in DNA: TGTGCCAGCAGTTACGGCAGGGGGACAGATACGCAGTATTTT. It codes for CASSYGRGTDTQYF.

The chain is built from TRBV19 and TRBJ2-5; the D gene could be TRBD1 or TRBD2 (5 bases each). The CDR3 consists of 16 residues. CDR1 and CDR2 (germline): LNHDA, SQIVND (reference sequence). V lost 4 bases and J 1 base, leaving 16 bases between the germline ends. This chain's CDR3 is CASSKITGTTQETQYF. The CDR3 bases are TGTGCCAGTAGTAAAATTACCGGGACCACCCAAGAGACCCAGTACTTC.

The chain carries TRBV7-2 and TRBJ2-5; 8 bases agree with TRBD1. The germline V gene encodes CDR1 SGHTA and CDR2 FQGNSA. Trimming cost V 1 base and J 4 bases; bases outside gene matches: 5. The CDR3 runs 15 residues. The CDR3 sequence: CASSLVDRGPETQYF. For the CDR3, the DNA is TGTGCCAGCAGCTTAGTCGACAGGGGCCCAGAGACCCAGTACTTC.

The chain's CDR3 is CASSLTGETEAFF. In DNA form, the CDR3 reads TGCGCCAGCAGCCTAACAGGGGAGACTGAAGCTTTCTTT. The J gene is TRBJ1-1, the V gene TRBV5-1; 7 bases agree with TRBD1. This CDR3 region has 13 residues. Germline CDR1 SGHRS, CDR2 YFSETQ. Trimming cost V 4 bases and J 5 bases; bases outside gene matches: 5.

This clone turned up a few times. The V gene is TRBV19, the J gene TRBJ2-5, with 8 bases identical to TRBD1. The CDR3 covers 13 residues. The ends lost 6 bases at V and 4 bases at J; junction bases unmatched: 4. Per the germline V gene, CDR1 is LNHDA and CDR2 is SQIVND (reference sequence). Here the CDR3 reads CASSRGRGETQYF. CDR3 coding DNA: TGTGCCAGTAGCAGGGGGCGGGGAGAGACCCAGTACTTC.

V gene TRBV25-1 combines with J gene TRBJ2-1; D not resolved. The CDR3 runs 14 residues. Germline assignment: CDR1 MGHDK and CDR2 SYGVNS. V was shortened by 3 bases and J by 7 bases, with 13 bases between the two germline ends. DNA for the CDR3: TGTGCCAGCAGTGAGCCTGACCTAGGGAATGAGCAGTTCTTC. Translation: CASSEPDLGNEQFF.

This chain joins TRBV30 and TRBJ1-3, with D perhaps matching TRBD1 (6 bases). Germline loops: CDR1 GTSNPN, CDR2 SVGIG (reference sequence). V lost 5 bases and J lost 1, with 15 bases in between. CDR3 length: 15 residues. CDR3 sequence reads: CAWAPRGISGNTIYF. CDR3 in DNA: TGTGCCTGGGCCCCAAGGGGGATTTCTGGAAACACCATATATTTT.

The CDR3 DNA follows: TGTGCCAGCACCGTAAGCCCGGGAGGTGAGCAGTTCTTC. This gives the protein CASTVSPGGEQFF. J is TRBJ2-1 and V is TRBV6-4; TRBD2 aligns across 7 bases. The CDR3 covers 13 residues. Germline CDR1 is MRHNA and CDR2 is SNTAGT. V lost 7 bases, J lost 9 bases, and 9 bases stayed unmatched.

J is TRBJ2-5 and V is TRBV7-3; 7 nucleotides line up with TRBD2. V shed 2 bases, J shed 5 bases, and the junction held 8 bases outside the gene matches. The CDR3 runs to 15 residues. Germline V gene lookup returns CDR1 SGHTA and CDR2 FQGTGA. The CDR3 spells CASSLSGGSGETQYF. CDR3 DNA: TGTGCCAGCAGCTTATCGGGCGGGAGCGGGGAGACCCAGTACTTC.

The chain carries TRBV7-8 and TRBJ2-3; D call uncertain. Trimming stripped 5 bases from V and 1 base from J, with 10 bases between. The length of the CDR3 is 14 residues. Germline CDR1 and CDR2: SGHVS and FQNEAQ. The CDR3 bases are TGTGCCAGCAGCCGATTGACACGCACAGATACGCAGTATTTT. Protein product: CASSRLTRTDTQYF.

The chain has TRBV1 and TRBJ2-3; the listed D gene, TRBD2, was not tested against the DNA. TRBV1 is designated a pseudogene. CDR3 length: 18 amino acids. In DNA, the CDR3 is TGCACCAGCAGCCAAGAAATGTGTGCGGGAGGGAGGACAGATACGCAGTATTTT. Protein sequence: CTSSQEMCAGGRTDTQYF.

The rearrangement joins TRBV6-4 to TRBJ2-3; a possible D gene is TRBD1 (7 bases). Between the trimmed V and J ends, which lost 10 bases and 2 bases, there was a span of 16 bases. The CDR3 runs to 14 residues. Germline-derived CDR1 and CDR2 are MRHNA and SNTAGT. In DNA form, the CDR3 reads TGTGCCACCAAAGGGGGCGGGAACACAGATACGCAGTATTTT. Amino acids: CATKGGGNTDTQYF.

The V gene is TRBV7-2, the J gene TRBJ1-2, with a possible D match to TRBD1 (5 bases). The CDR3 loop spans 15 amino acids. Trimming removed 5 bases from V and 7 bases from J, with 20 bases in between. Germline V gives CDR1 SGHTA, CDR2 FQGNSA. The CDR3 region has the DNA TGTGCCAGCAGCACTGGTAGCGGGACTCTGCCTGGCTACACCTTC. It is translated as CASSTGSGTLPGYTF.

In this sample, this clone turned up once. The V gene is TRBV14, the J gene TRBJ2-1; 9 bases agree with TRBD2. V lost 1 base, J lost 5 bases, and 6 bases stayed unmatched. Germline CDR1 reads SGHDN; CDR2 reads FVKESK. The CDR3 totals 16 residues. This chain's CDR3 is CASSQGTSVPNNEQFF. The CDR3 region has the DNA TGTGCCAGCAGCCAAGGGACTAGCGTACCGAACAATGAGCAGTTCTTC.

The gene calls are TRBV2 and TRBJ1-1, with D possibly being TRBD1 (6 bases). Germline values: CDR1 SNHLY, CDR2 FYNNEI. The ends were cut back, 4 bases at V and 6 bases at J, with 18 bases in the middle. CDR3 size: 15 residues. CDR3 protein: CASSVEGVWKAEAFF. The CDR3 DNA reads TGTGCCAGCAGTGTGGAGGGGGTTTGGAAGGCTGAAGCTTTCTTT.

V gene TRBV27 combines with J gene TRBJ2-1, with TRBD2 matching over 11 bases. CDR3 size: 15 residues. Trimming at V came to 6 bases and at J to 7 bases, leaving 8 bases not matched to a gene. Germline V CDR1 and CDR2: MNHEY, SMNVEV (reference sequence). This CDR3 is CASRLAGGPRNEQFF. The CDR3, as DNA: TGTGCCAGCAGGTTAGCGGGAGGGCCGAGAAATGAGCAGTTCTTC.

V and J are TRBV11-3 and TRBJ2-1; tentatively, D is TRBD1 or TRBD2 (5 bases each). CDR1 and CDR2 from the germline V gene are SGHNT and YENEEA. The CDR3 extends over 14 amino acids. Trimming shortened V by 5 bases and J by 6 bases, and 14 bases separated the two germline ends. The CDR3 here is CASSPTRGSNEQFF. Here the CDR3 DNA reads TGTGCCAGCAGCCCCACTAGGGGCAGCAATGAGCAGTTCTTC.

This sequence joins TRBV9 and TRBJ1-1, with 8 bases fitting TRBD1. CDR1 SGDLS and CDR2 YYNGEE come from the germline V gene. This CDR3 is 15 amino acids long. The junction had 2 bases not matched to a gene; V was cut back by 0 bases and J by 1 base. CDR3 loop: CASSVVGTGNTEAFF. In nucleotides, the CDR3 is TGTGCCAGCAGCGTAGTGGGGACAGGGAACACTGAAGCTTTCTTT.

This clone was counted between two and nine times. The gene calls are TRBV27 and TRBJ1-2; the D gene is possibly TRBD1 (6 bases). The germline V gene encodes CDR1 MNHEY and CDR2 SMNVEV (reference sequence). The CDR3 is made up of 12 amino acids. The CDR3 bases are TGTCCCCCCTGGGGGGGCTACTATGGCTACACCTTC. It yields the protein CPPWGGYYGYTF.

The chain is built from TRBV6-5 and TRBJ2-7; D may be TRBD2 (5 bases). In germline, CDR1 is MNHEY, CDR2 SVGAGI. V lost 2 bases and J 2 bases, leaving 13 bases between the germline ends. The CDR3 consists of 15 residues. CDR3 sequence (DNA): TGTGCCAGCAGTTACGAAGGCGCGAGGGCCTACGAGCAGTACTTC. Translated, it gives CASSYEGARAYEQYF.